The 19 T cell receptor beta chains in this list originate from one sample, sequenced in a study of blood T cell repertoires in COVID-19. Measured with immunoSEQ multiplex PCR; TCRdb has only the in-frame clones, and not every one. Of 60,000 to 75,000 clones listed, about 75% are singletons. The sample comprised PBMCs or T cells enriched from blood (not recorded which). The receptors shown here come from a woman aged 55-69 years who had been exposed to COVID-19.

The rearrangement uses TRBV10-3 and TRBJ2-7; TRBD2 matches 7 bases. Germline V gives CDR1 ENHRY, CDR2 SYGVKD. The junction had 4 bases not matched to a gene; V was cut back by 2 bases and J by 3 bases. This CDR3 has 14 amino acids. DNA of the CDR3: TGTGCCATCAGTGAGGGCGGGAGCAGCTACGAGCAGTACTTC. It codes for CAISEGGSSYEQYF.

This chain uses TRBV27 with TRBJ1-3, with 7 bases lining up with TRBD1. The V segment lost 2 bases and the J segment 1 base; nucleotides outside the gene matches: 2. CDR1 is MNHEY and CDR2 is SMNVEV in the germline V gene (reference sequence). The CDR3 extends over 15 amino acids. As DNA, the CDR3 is TGTGCCAGCAGTTTAAACAGGGGTTCTGGAAACACCATATATTTT. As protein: CASSLNRGSGNTIYF.

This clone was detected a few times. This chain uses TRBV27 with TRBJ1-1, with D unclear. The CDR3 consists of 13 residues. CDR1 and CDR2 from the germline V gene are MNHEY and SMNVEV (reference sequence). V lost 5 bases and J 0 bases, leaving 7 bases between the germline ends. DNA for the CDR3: TGTGCCAGCAGTCCGGTCTTGAACACTGAAGCTTTCTTT. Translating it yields CASSPVLNTEAFF.

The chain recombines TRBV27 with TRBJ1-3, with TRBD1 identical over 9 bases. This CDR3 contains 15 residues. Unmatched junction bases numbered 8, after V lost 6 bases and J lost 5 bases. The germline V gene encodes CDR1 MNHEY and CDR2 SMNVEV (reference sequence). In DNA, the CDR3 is TGTGCCAGCAGAAGCGCCGGGACAGGGAGAAACACCATATATTTT. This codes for CASRSAGTGRNTIYF.

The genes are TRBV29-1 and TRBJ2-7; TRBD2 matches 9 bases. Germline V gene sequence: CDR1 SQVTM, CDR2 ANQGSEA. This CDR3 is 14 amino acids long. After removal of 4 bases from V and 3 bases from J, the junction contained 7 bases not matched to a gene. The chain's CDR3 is CSVVWREGLYEQYF. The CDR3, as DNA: TGCAGCGTTGTATGGCGGGAGGGCCTCTACGAGCAGTACTTC.

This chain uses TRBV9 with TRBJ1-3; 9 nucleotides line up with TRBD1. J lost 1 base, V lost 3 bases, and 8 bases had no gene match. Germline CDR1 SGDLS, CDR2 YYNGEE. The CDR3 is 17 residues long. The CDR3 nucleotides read TGTGCCAGCAGCGGCCGGGACAGGGTTTTATCTGGAAACACCATATATTTT. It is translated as CASSGRDRVLSGNTIYF.

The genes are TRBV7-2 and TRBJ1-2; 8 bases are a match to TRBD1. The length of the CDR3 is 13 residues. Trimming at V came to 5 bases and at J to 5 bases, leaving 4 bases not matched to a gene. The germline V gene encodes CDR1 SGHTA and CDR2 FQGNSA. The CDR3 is CASSAQGGYGYTF. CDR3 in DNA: TGTGCCAGCAGCGCACAGGGGGGGTATGGCTACACCTTC.

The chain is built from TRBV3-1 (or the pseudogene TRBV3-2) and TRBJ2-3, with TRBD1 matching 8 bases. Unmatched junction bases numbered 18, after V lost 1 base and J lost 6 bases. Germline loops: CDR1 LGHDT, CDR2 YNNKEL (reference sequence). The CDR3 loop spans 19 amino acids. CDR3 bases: TGTGCCAGCAGCCAAGGCCTTCTTTCCTCTGGACAGGGTGTGGATACGCAGTATTTT. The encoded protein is CASSQGLLSSGQGVDTQYF.

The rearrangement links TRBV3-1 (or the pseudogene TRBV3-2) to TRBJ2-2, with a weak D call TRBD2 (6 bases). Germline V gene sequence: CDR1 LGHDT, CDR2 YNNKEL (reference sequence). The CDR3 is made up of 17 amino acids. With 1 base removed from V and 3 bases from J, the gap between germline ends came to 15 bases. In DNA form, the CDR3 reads TGTGCCAGCAGCCAAGGGGGGGTCTTAGGGGACACCGGGGAGCTGTTTTTT. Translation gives CASSQGGVLGDTGELFF.

CDR3: CASRNRGLNTEAFF. CDR3 bases: TGTGCCAGTAGGAACAGGGGGCTGAACACTGAAGCTTTCTTT. The chain is built from TRBV19 and TRBJ1-1; 9 positions match TRBD1. The CDR3 runs to 14 residues. Germline-derived CDR1 and CDR2 are LNHDA and SQIVND (reference sequence). V trimming: 6 bases; J trimming: 0 bases; junction bases outside the gene matches: 2.

The DNA for the CDR3 is TGTGCCAGCAGTGAGGGAGGGGGTTGGCAGCCCCAGCATTTT. Translated, it gives CASSEGGGWQPQHF. This chain links TRBV2 with TRBJ1-5; weak D call: TRBD1 (6 bases). Per the germline V gene, CDR1 is SNHLY and CDR2 is FYNNEI. The V end was cut by 3 bases, the J end by 7 bases, with 13 bases between. The CDR3 runs to 14 residues.

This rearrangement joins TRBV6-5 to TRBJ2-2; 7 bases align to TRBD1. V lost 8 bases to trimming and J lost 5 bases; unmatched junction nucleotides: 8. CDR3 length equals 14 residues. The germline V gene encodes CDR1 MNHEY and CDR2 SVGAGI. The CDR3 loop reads CASHENRGTGELFF. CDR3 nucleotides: TGTGCCAGCCATGAAAACAGGGGTACCGGGGAGCTGTTTTTT.

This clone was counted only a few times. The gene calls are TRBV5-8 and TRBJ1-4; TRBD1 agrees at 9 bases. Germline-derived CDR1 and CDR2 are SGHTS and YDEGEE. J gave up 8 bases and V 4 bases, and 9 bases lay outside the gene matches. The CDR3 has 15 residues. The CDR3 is CASSIPGQGHEKLFF. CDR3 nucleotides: TGTGCCAGCAGCATACCGGGACAGGGACACGAAAAACTGTTTTTT.

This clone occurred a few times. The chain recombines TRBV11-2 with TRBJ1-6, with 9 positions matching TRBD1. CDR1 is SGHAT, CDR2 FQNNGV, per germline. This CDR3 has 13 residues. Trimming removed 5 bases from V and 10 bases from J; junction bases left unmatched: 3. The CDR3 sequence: CASSRTGESPLHF. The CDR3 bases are TGTGCCAGCAGCCGGACAGGGGAATCACCCCTCCACTTT.

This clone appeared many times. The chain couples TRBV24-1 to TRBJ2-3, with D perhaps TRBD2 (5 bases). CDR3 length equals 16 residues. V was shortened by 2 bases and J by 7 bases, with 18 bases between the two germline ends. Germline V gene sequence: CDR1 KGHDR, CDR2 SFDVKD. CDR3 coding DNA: TGTGCCACCAGTGATTCAGGTCCGGGGTTCGCAAATACGCAGTATTTT. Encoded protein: CATSDSGPGFANTQYF.

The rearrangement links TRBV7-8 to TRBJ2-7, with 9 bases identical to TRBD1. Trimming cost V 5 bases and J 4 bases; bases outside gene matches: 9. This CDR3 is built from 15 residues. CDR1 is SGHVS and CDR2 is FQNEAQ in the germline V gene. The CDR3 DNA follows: TGTGCCAGCAGCCGAGCCGGGACAGGGTTTTACGAGCAGTACTTC. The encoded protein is CASSRAGTGFYEQYF. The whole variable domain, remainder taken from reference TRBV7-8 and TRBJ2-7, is GAGVSQSPRYKVAKRGQDVALRCDPISGHVSLFWYQQALGQGPEFLTYFQNEAQLDKSGLPSDRFFAERPEGSVSTLKIQRTQQEDSAVYLCASSRAGTGFYEQYFGPGTRLTVT.

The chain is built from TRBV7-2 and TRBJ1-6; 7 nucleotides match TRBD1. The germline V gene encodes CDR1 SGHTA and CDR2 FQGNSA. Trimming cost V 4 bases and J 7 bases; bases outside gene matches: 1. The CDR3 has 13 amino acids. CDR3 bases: TGTGCCAGCAGCTCGACAGGGAATTCACCCCTCCACTTT. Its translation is CASSSTGNSPLHF.

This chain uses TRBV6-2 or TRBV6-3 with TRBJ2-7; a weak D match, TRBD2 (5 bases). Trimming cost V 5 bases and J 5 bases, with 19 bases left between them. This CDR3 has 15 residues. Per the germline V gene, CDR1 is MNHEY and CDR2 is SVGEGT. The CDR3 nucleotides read TGTGCCAGCAGTGACCTGGACCACCTGGAGGACGAGCAGTACTTC. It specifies CASSDLDHLEDEQYF.

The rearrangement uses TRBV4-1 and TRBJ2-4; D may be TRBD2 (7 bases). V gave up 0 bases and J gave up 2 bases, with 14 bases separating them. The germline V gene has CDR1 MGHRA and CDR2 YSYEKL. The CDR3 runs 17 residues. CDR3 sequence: CASSQDRGGYSKNIQYF. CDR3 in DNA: TGCGCCAGCAGCCAAGATCGCGGGGGCTATTCCAAAAACATTCAGTACTTC.